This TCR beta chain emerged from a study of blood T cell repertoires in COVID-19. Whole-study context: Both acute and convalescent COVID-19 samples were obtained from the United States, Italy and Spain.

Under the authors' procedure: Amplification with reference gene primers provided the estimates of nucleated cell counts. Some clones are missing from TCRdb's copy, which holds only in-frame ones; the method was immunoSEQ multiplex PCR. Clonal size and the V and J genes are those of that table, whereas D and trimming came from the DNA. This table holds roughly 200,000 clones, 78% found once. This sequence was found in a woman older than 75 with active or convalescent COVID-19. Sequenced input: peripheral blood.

The CDR3 DNA follows: TGCGCCAGCAGCCAAGATTCGTTTGGTCAGAAGACCCAGTACTTC. Protein: CASSQDSFGQKTQYF. The chain has TRBV4-1 and TRBJ2-5; D gene uncertain. Trimming took 0 bases from V and 6 from J, leaving 14 bases between them. Germline V CDR1 and CDR2: MGHRA, YSYEKL. The CDR3 totals 15 residues.